This record covers a single T cell receptor (beta chain). Its specificity is not known. Clones were sequenced by immunoSEQ multiplex PCR, and TCRdb holds only the in-frame ones, with some missing. The table records about 61,000 clones, about four fifths of them present only once. The data were taken from a study of a mutant IDH1 vaccine in newly diagnosed glioma. Background on the study: Before enrollment, patients got radiotherapy alone, temozolomide alone, or mostly the combination.

The study, taken as a whole, reports: Altogether, about 95% of patients exhibited vaccine-induced immune responses.

As to time point: week 11, during vaccination. Every vaccine dose comprised 300 ug of mutant IDH1 20-mer peptide plus topical imiquimod. The sequences come from PBMCs, collected from a glioma patient whose treatment included an IDH1 peptide vaccine. The source is a man aged 50 or older with glioma.

The CDR3 DNA reads TGTGCCAGCAGCGGATCCTACTACGAGCAGTACTTC. Encoded protein: CASSGSYYEQYF. The chain has TRBV27 and TRBJ2-7; D uncertain. The CDR3 totals 12 residues. Germline V gene sequence: CDR1 MNHEY, CDR2 SMNVEV (reference sequence). V lost 6 bases and J 3 bases, leaving 9 bases between the germline ends.